This T cell receptor beta chain was retrieved from a study of cytomegalovirus exposure and HLA in healthy donors. Study-wide points: It is likely that the observed cluster of highly shared sequence variants was a sequencing artifact. According to the study, roughly 180 TCR beta chains were cytomegalovirus-associated. CMV antigen specificity of three CMV-associated chains was confirmed in vitro.

V was pared by 5 bases and J by 11 bases, with 12 bases of the junction left unmatched. The CDR3 is made up of 13 amino acids. The germline V gene encodes CDR1 MNHNS and CDR2 SASEGT. On this clone itself: Antigen: not known.

Donors counted as nominally healthy when sampled, yet unrecorded immune exposures were likely. The study ran its PCR with 60 Vbeta and 13 Jbeta primers. Assay: immunoSEQ multiplex PCR; the TCRdb copy retains only in-frame clones and omits some. The sample carries some 84,000 clones, more than 70% recorded once. The chain recombines TRBV6-1 with TRBJ2-7; 7 bases fit TRBD2. The TCR was taken from a male donor in good health and CMV-seropositive. Input material: PBMCs. CDR3 loop: CASSPPPGLSKYF. The DNA for the CDR3 is TGTGCCAGCAGTCCTCCTCCGGGACTATCAAAGTACTTC.